This TCR beta chain was identified in a study of PD-1 blockade in classical Hodgkin lymphoma. Findings of the study overall: The causes of the repertoire differences, possibly disease activity or prior therapy, remain undefined. Relapsed/refractory patients reportedly had the lowest baseline TCR diversity, below newly diagnosed patients, who were below healthy donors.

Time point in this sample: newly diagnosed, previously untreated cHL patient sample. Negative magnetic selection isolated CD4+ T cells from thawed PBMCs. Assay used: immunoSEQ multiplex PCR; TCRdb lists only in-frame clones, some missing. This sample has tens of thousands of clones, with 90% found just once. Details on this clone: Its target is not known.

The CDR3 sequence is 15 residues long. The junction had 5 bases not matched to a gene; V was cut back by 4 bases and J by 0 bases. Germline-derived CDR1 and CDR2 are SGHNT and YYREEE (reference sequence). Sequencing used CD4+ T cells from blood. The TCR sequence derives from a human donor with classical Hodgkin lymphoma. The chain links TRBV5-4 to TRBJ2-3; 7 bases are a match to TRBD2. CDR3 region: CASSPPSGSTDTQYF. Written as DNA, the CDR3 is TGTGCCAGCAGCCCTCCTAGCGGTAGCACAGATACGCAGTATTTT.